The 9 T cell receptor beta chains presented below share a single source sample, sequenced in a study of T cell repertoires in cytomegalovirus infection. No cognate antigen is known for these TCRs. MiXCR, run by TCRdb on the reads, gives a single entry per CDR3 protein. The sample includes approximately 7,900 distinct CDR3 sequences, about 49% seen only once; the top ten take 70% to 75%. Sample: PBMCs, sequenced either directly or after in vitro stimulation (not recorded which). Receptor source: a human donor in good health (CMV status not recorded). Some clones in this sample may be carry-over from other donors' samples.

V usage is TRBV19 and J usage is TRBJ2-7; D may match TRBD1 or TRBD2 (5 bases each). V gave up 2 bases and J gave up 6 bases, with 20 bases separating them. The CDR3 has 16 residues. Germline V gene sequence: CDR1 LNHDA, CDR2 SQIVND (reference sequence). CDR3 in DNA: TGTGCCAGTAGTATAAGTGTGGGACCCGTCGGCTCCGAGCAGTACTTC. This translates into CASSISVGPVGSEQYF. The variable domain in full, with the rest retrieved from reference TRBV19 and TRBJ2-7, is DGGITQSPKYLFRKEGQNVTLSCEQNLNHDAMYWYRQDPGQGLRLIYYSQIVNDFQKGDIAEGYSVSREKKESFPLTVTSAQKNPTAFYLCASSISVGPVGSEQYFGPGTRLTVT.

The CDR3 DNA is TGTGCCAGCAGTTTAATCGGCGGGAGCGGGACTAATGAGCAGTTCTTC. Translation gives CASSLIGGSGTNEQFF. The J gene is TRBJ2-1, the V gene TRBV28; 7 positions match TRBD2. Trimming cost V 2 bases and J 7 bases; bases outside gene matches: 11. In germline, CDR1 is MDHEN, CDR2 SYDVKM. This CDR3 spans 16 amino acids. Supplemented by reference TRBV28 and TRBJ2-1, the full variable domain reads DVKVTQSSRYLVKRTGEKVFLECVQDMDHENMFWYRQDPGLGLRLIYFSYDVKMKEKGDIPEGYSVSREKKERFSLILESASTNQTSMYLCASSLIGGSGTNEQFFGPGTRLTVL.

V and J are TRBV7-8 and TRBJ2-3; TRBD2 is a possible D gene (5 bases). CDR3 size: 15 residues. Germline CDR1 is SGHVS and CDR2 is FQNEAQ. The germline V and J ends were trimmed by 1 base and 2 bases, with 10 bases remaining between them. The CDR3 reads CASSLEGSATDTQYF. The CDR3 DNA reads TGTGCCAGCAGCTTAGAGGGTAGCGCCACAGATACGCAGTATTTT. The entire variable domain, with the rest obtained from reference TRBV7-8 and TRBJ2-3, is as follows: GAGVSQSPRYKVAKRGQDVALRCDPISGHVSLFWYQQALGQGPEFLTYFQNEAQLDKSGLPSDRFFAERPEGSVSTLKIQRTQQEDSAVYLCASSLEGSATDTQYFGPGTRLTVL.

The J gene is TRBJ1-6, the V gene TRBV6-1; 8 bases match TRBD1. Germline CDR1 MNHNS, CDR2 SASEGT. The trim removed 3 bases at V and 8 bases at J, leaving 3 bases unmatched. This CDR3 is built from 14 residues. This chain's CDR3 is CASSEGDRHSPLHF. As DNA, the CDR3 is TGTGCCAGCAGTGAGGGGGACAGGCATTCACCCCTCCACTTT.

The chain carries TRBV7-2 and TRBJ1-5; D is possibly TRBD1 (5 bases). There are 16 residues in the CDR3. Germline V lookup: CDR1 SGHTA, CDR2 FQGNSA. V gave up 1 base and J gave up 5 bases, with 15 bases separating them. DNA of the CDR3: TGTGCCAGCAGCTTAGTCGTCACCCCCAGGGATCAGCCCCAGCATTTT. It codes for CASSLVVTPRDQPQHF. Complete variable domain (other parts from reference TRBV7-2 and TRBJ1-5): GAGVSQSPSNKVTEKGKDVELRCDPISGHTALYWYRQSLGQGLEFLIYFQGNSAPDKSGLPSDRFSAERTGGSVSTLTIQRTQQEDSAVYLCASSLVVTPRDQPQHFGDGTRLSIL.

The CDR3 loop is CASSVGGRLSSGANVLTF. CDR3 bases: TGTGCCAGCAGCGTGGGCGGACGTCTAAGCTCTGGGGCCAACGTCCTGACTTTC. The chain employs TRBV9 and TRBJ2-6; D is unclear. CDR1 is SGDLS, CDR2 YYNGEE, per germline. This CDR3 contains 18 residues. V lost 2 bases and J 0 bases, leaving 15 bases between the germline ends.

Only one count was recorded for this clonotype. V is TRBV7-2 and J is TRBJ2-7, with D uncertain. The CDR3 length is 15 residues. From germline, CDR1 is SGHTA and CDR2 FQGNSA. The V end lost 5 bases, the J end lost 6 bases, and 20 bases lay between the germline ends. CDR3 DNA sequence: TGTGCCAGCAGCCCCCAAGGACGACGGATGGGCGAGCAGTACTTC. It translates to CASSPQGRRMGEQYF.

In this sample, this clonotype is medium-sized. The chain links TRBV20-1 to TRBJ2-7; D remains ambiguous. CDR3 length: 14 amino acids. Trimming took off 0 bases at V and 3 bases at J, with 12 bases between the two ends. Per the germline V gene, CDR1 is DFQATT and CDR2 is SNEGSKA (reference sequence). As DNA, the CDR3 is TGCAGTGCTAGAGACTTAGGGTCGTACTACGAGCAGTACTTC. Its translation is CSARDLGSYYEQYF.

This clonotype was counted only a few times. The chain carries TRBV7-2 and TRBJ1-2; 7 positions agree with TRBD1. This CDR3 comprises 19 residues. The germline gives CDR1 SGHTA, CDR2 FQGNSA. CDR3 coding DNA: TGTTCTAGCAGCTTAGGGGACGTCACGTCGACAGGGTTGGGTAGTGGCTACACCTTC. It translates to CSSSLGDVTSTGLGSGYTF. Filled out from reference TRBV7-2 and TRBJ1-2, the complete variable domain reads GAGVSQSPSNKVTEKGKDVELRCDPISGHTALYWYRQSLGQGLEFLIYFQGNSAPDKSGLPSDRFSAERTGGSVSTLTIQRTQQEDSAVYLCSSSLGDVTSTGLGSGYTFGSGTRLTVV.